This T cell receptor (beta chain) came from a study of CD8 T cells in ankylosing spondylitis. Findings and limits, study-wide: Made up of 7 to 9 highly homologous variants, a TCR beta motif appeared characteristic of ankylosing spondylitis blood. Earlier literature documents some of the motif variants in reactive arthritis synovial fluid and blood. Significant enrichment of disease-linked clones was reportedly seen in matched ankylosing spondylitis synovial fluid. Researchers report that disease-linked clones proved CD8+ and relatively rare in peripheral blood.

V was cut by 4 bases and J by 3 bases, with 13 bases left in between. Per the germline V gene, CDR1 is SGHRS and CDR2 is YFSETQ. This CDR3 is built from 15 residues. For this clonotype: Its antigen is not identified.

Quantitative 5'-RACE with molecular barcodes was used to make the TCR beta libraries. TCRdb reanalysed the 5' RACE reads using MiXCR and keeps one entry per CDR3 protein. The sample gives 350,000 to 450,000 distinct CDR3 sequences, roughly 26% of which show up once; roughly 0.9% is in the top ten. The sequenced sample consisted of blood, either unsorted or a sorted T cell fraction (not recorded which). The sequence was collected from a male donor with ankylosing spondylitis. This chain joins TRBV5-1 and TRBJ2-2; no clear D gene. CDR3 residues: CASSKGNQDTGELFF. Here the CDR3 DNA reads TGCGCCAGCAGCAAGGGAAATCAGGACACCGGGGAGCTGTTTTTT.